This entry features one T cell receptor (beta chain) sequence. This clonotype was counted ten times or more. The specificity of this receptor is unknown. No clone much larger than this one lies a single base away; base qualities are absent. The data belong to a study of T cells in Graves' hyperthyroidism and ophthalmopathy (dated 2019 in TCRdb). About the full investigation: Peripheral blood samples were taken at initial diagnosis, before any treatment was given. A discovery cohort of about 100 patients, roughly 40 with Graves' ophthalmopathy and about 60 with stable Graves' hyperthyroidism, was used to find distinguishing TCR V-J signatures. Prospective prediction of ophthalmopathy was tested in an independent validation cohort consisting of roughly 20 hyperthyroidism patients and some 17 patients who later progressed to ophthalmopathy. The 100 discovery patients were divided at random into training and test sets in a 7:3 ratio. The study also compared thyroid tissue and blood T-cell repertoires from a handful of Graves' hyperthyroidism patients. Once sampling was done, hyperthyroidism patients were given methimazole at a starting dose of 30 mg daily, whereas ophthalmopathy patients were given high-dose intravenous methylprednisolone. The paper describes TCR Vbeta CDR3 sequencing of 135 peripheral blood samples, made up of around 41 ophthalmopathy patients, more than 70 hyperthyroidism patients and roughly 17 progressor patients.

Results and caveats for the whole study, not just this receptor: In validation, progression to ophthalmopathy was predicted by the model with roughly 71% sensitivity and 72% to 80% specificity, a median of roughly six months before onset. Most expanded thyroid clonotypes (frequency above 0.001) were also detected in blood, suggesting blood repertoires may reflect thyroid immune responses. Sample size was not statistically predetermined, and blinding of investigators to group allocation was not performed. A 13 V-J signature model separated ophthalmopathy from stable hyperthyroidism, with nearly 90% sensitivity and 81.08% specificity in cross-validation and 80%/75% in testing.

For CDR1 and CDR2, the germline V gene (reference sequence) lists DFQATT and SNEGSKA. A distance of 19 bases separates the germline ends of V and J, which lose 0 bases and 4 bases respectively. Spanning cysteine to phenylalanine, the CDR3 consists of 16 amino acids. The only DNA kept is the CDR3, 48 bases in frame from the first base. TCR beta CDR3 regions were amplified from RNA transcripts. For the first round of RT-PCR on the TCR CDR3, the HTBI primer set was used together with the Qiagen OneStep RT-PCR kit. Libraries were constructed in a second round of multiplex PCR, after which size selection and purification were carried out. Sequencing of the libraries was done on an Illumina HiSeq2000 using paired-end 100 bp reads. The authors' analysis ran thus. SOAPnuke was used to process the raw data, throwing out any read that contained adapters or uncalled bases, had a mean Phred below 15, or lacked an exact constant-primer or identifier match. COPE v1.2.5 was used to merge high-quality paired reads, and clonotypes were defined as unique nucleotide sequences. MiTCR v1.1 was used to align the clonotypes against IMGT TRBV, TRBD and TRBJ reference segments. The analysis included only V-J combinations with a frequency above 0.0001, which together covered 99% to 99.2% of the repertoires. A TCS score was defined as the ratio of F50 (clonal expansion) to E x V (chaos), with BLOSUM62-based TCRdist applied between CDR3 peptides within each V-J. Welch's t-statistics and random forest reduced 500 to 550 V-J features to roughly 13, which were used in a naive Bayes classifier (R e1071). TCRdb reprocessing: public reads trimmed at Q25 with fastp, clones called with MiXCR, in-frame beta chains kept. Entries are consolidated by CDR3 protein sequence, retaining the most common genes and DNA. V and J calls and clone size were set by TCRdb, not the authors. Present in this sample are about 210,000 distinct CDR3 sequences, 15% to 20% of which were seen just once. The ten biggest clones cover around 52% of the sample.

Stable Graves' hyperthyroidism was defined as no progression to ophthalmopathy during 18 months of follow-up. Hyperthyroidism patients were aged 18 to 65 years and newly diagnosed, with disease duration of less than 2 months. The study excluded patients with uncontrolled infections, other autoimmune diseases, pregnancy or lactation. Diagnoses relied on clinical symptoms, serum thyroxine and TRAb, thyroid ultrasound and orbital computed tomography. PBMCs were separated from over 9 ml of fresh peripheral blood using Ficoll-Paque density gradient centrifugation. Total RNA was extracted with Trizol reagent, and quality was checked on an Agilent 2100 Bioanalyzer.

Sequenced: blood. This clonotype was sampled from a man aged 50 to 59 with Graves' hyperthyroidism. Recombination connected TRBV20-1 to TRBJ2-7; D gene: possibly TRBD2, on 6 matching bases. The DNA is as follows: TGCAGTGCTAGAGATCACCCCCGGGGACTTGATTACGAGCAGTACTTC. Translated, it reads CSARDHPRGLDYEQYF.